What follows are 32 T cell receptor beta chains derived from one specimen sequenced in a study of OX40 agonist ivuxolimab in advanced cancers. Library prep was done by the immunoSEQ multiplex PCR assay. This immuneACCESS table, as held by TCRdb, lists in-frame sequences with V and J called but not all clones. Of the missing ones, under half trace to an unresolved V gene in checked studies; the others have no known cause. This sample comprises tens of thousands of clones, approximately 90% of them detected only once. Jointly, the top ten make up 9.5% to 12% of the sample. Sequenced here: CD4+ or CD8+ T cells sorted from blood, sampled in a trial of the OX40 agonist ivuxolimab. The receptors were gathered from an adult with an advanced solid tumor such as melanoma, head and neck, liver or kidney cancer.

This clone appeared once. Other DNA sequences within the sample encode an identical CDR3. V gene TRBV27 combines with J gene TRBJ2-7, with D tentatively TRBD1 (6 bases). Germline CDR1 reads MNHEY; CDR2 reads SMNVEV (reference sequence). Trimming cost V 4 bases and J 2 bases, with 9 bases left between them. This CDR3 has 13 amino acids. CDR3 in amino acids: CASSSRTAYEQYF. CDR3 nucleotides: TGTGCCAGCAGTTCGAGGACAGCCTACGAGCAGTACTTC.

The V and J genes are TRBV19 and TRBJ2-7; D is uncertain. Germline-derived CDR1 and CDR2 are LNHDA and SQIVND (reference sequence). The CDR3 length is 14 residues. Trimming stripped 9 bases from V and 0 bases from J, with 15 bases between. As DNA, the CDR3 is TGTGCCAGCGCCGACCTTGCAGACTCCTACGAGCAGTACTTC. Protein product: CASADLADSYEQYF.

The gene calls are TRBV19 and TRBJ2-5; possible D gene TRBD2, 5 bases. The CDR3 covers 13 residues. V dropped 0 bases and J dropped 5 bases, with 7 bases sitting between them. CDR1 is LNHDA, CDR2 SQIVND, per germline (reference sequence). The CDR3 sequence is CASSIDGEETQYF. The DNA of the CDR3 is TGTGCCAGTAGTATAGATGGGGAGGAGACCCAGTACTTC.

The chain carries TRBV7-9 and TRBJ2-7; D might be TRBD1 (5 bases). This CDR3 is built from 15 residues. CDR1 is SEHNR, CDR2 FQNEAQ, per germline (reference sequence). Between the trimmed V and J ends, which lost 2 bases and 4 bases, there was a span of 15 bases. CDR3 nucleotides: TGTGCCAGCAGCTTAATCGTAGGGGAAGGGTACGAGCAGTACTTC. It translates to CASSLIVGEGYEQYF.

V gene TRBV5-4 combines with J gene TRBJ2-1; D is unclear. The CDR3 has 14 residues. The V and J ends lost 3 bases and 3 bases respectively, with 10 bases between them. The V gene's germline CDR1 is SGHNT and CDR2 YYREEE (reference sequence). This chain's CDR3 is CASSSTGDYNEQFF. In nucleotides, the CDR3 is TGTGCCAGCAGCTCCACGGGTGACTACAATGAGCAGTTCTTC.

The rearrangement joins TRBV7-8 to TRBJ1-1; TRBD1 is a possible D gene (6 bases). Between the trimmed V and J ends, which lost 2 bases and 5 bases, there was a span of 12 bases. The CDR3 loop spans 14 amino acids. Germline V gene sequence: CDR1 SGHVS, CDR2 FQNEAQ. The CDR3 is CASSLYRVETEAFF. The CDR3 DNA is TGTGCCAGCAGCTTATACAGGGTGGAGACTGAAGCTTTCTTT.

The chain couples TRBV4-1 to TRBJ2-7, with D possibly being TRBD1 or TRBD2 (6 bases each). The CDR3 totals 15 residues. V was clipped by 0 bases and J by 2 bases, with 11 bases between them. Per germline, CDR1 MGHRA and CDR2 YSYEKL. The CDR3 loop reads CASSQDGGGPYEQYF. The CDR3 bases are TGCGCCAGCAGCCAAGATGGTGGGGGGCCCTACGAGCAGTACTTC.

CDR3 DNA sequence: TGTGCCAGCAGCTACCGGGGCAATCAGCCCCAGCATTTT. Translated, it gives CASSYRGNQPQHF. This chain links TRBV7-8 with TRBJ1-5, with D uncertain. The ends were cut back, 4 bases at V and 2 bases at J, with 6 bases in the middle. Germline CDR1 and CDR2: SGHVS and FQNEAQ. There are 13 residues in the CDR3.

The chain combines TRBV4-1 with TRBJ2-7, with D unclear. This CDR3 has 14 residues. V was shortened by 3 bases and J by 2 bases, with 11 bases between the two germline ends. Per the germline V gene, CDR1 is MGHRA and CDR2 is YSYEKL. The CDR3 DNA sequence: TGCGCCAGCAGCCAGACGTGGGGTCCCTACGAGCAGTACTTC. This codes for CASSQTWGPYEQYF.

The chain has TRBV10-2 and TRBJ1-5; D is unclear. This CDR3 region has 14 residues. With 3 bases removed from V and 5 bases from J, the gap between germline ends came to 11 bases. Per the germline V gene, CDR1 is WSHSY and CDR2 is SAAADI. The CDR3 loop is CASSDGSRDQPQHF. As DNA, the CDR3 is TGCGCCAGCAGTGATGGGAGCCGCGATCAGCCCCAGCATTTT.

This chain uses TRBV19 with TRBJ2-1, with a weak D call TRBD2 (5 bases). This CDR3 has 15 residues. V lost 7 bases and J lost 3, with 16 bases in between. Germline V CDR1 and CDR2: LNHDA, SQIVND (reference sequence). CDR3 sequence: CASTPASRGYNEQFF. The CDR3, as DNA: TGTGCCAGTACCCCGGCTAGCCGGGGCTACAATGAGCAGTTCTTC.

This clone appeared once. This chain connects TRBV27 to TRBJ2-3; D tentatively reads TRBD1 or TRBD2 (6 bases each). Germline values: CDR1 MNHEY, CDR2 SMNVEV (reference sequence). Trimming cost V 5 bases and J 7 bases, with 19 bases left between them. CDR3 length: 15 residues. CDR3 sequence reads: CASSPAGGQSYTQYF. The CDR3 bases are TGTGCCAGCAGTCCCGCCGGGGGCCAATCTTATACGCAGTATTTT.

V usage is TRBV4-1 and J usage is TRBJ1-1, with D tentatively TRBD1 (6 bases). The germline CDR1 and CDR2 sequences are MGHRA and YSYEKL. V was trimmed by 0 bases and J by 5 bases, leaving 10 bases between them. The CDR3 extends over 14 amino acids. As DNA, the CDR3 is TGCGCCAGCAGCCAAGACAGGGGAGGAACTGAAGCTTTCTTT. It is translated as CASSQDRGGTEAFF.

The CDR3 nucleotides are TGTGCCAGTACCTCGGACTCGGGTAATGAAAAACTGTTTTTT. It is translated as CASTSDSGNEKLFF. V and J are TRBV19 and TRBJ1-4; D not certain. V was cut by 7 bases and J by 4 bases, with 13 bases left in between. The V gene's germline CDR1 is LNHDA and CDR2 SQIVND (reference sequence). There are 14 residues in the CDR3.

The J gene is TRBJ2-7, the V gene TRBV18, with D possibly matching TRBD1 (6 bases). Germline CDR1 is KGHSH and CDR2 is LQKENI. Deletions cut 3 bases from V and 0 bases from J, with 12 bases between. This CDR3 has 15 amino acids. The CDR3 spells CASSPAQGSSYEQYF. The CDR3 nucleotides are TGTGCCAGCTCACCGGCTCAGGGGAGCTCCTACGAGCAGTACTTC.

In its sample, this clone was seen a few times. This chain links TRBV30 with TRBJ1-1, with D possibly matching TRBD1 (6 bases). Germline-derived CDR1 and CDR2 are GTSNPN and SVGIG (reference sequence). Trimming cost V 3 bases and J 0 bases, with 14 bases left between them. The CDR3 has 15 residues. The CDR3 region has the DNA TGTGCCTGGAGCAAAAGGGGGGGCATGAACACTGAAGCTTTCTTT. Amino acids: CAWSKRGGMNTEAFF. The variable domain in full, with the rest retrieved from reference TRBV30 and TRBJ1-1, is SQTIHQWPATLVQPVGSPLSLECTVEGTSNPNLYWYRQAAGRGLQLLFYSVGIGQISSEVPQNLSASRPQDRQFILSSKKLLLSDSGFYLCAWSKRGGMNTEAFFGQGTRLTVV.

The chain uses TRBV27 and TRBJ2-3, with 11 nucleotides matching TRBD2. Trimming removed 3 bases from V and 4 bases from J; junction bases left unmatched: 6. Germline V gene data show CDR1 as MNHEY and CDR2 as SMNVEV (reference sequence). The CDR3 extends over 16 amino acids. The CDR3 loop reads CASSFSGGAGSDTQYF. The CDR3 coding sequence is TGTGCCAGCAGTTTTAGCGGGGGGGCCGGATCAGATACGCAGTATTTT.

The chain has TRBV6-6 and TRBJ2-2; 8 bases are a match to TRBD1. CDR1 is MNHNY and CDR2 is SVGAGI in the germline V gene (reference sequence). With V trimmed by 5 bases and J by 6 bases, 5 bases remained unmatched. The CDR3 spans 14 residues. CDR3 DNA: TGTGCCAGCAGTAACACAGGGGGACCCGGGGAGCTGTTTTTT. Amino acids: CASSNTGGPGELFF.

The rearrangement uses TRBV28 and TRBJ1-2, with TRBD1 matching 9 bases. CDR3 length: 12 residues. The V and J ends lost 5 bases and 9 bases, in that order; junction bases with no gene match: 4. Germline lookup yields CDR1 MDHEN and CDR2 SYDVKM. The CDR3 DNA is TGTGCCAGCAGTACAGGGGGCGGGAGCTACACCTTC. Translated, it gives CASSTGGGSYTF.

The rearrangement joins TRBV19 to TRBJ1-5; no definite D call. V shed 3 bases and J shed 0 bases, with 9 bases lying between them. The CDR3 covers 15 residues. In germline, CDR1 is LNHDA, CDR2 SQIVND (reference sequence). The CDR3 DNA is TGTGCCAGTAGTATGGGTGGGTATAGCAATCAGCCCCAGCATTTT. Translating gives CASSMGGYSNQPQHF.

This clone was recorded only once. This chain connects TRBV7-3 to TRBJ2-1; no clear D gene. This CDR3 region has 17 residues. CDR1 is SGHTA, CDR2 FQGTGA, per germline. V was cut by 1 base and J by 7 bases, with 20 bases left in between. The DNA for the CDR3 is TGTGCCAGCAGCTTAAATAGCCTCATCGACCCCCTAAATGAGCAGTTCTTC. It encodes CASSLNSLIDPLNEQFF.

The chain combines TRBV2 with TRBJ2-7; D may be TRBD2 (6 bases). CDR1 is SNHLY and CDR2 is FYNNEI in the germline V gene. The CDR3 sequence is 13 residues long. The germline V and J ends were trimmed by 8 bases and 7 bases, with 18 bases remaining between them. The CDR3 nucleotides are TGTGCCAGCGCCCTCTTGGGGGGAAGGGAGCAGTACTTC. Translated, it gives CASALLGGREQYF.

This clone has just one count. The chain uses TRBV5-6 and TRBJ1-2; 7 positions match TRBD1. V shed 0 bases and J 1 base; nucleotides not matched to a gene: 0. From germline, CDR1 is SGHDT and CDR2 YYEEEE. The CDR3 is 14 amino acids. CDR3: CASSLGDSNYGYTF. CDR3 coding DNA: TGTGCCAGCAGCTTGGGGGACAGTAACTATGGCTACACCTTC.

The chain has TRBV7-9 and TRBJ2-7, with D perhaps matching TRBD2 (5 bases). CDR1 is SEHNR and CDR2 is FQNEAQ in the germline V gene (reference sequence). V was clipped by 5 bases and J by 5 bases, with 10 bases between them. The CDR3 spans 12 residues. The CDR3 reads CASSPNGNEQYF. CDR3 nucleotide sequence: TGTGCCAGCAGCCCGAACGGGAACGAGCAGTACTTC.

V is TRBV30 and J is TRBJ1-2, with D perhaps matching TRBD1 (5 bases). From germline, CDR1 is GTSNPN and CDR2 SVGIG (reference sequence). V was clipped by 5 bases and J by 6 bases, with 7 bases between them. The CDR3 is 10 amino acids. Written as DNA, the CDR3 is TGTGCCTGGGAGGGGAATGGCTACACCTTC. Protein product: CAWEGNGYTF.

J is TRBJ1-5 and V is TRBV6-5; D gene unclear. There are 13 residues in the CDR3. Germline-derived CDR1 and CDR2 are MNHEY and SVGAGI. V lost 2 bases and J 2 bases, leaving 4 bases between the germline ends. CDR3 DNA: TGTGCCAGCAGTTACCGGGGCAATCAGCCCCAGCATTTT. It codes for CASSYRGNQPQHF.

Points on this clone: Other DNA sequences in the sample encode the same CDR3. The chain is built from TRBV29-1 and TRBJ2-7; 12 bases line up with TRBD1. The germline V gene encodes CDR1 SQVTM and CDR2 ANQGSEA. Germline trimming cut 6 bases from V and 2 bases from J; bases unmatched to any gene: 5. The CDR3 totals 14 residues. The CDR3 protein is CSVVRDRGPYEQYF. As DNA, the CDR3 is TGCAGCGTGGTCCGGGACAGGGGGCCCTACGAGCAGTACTTC.

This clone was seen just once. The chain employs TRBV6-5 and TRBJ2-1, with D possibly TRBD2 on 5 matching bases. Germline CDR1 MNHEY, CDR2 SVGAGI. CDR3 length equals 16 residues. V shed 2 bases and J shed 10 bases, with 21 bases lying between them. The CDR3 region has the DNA TGTGCCAGCAGTTACCCCCCTGCCGACGGGGTCGGGGAGCAGTTCTTC. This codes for CASSYPPADGVGEQFF.

The CDR3 nucleotides are TGTGCCAGCAGCGTAGATCCGGGGTGGGCTGAAGCTTTCTTT. Its protein is CASSVDPGWAEAFF. The chain couples TRBV9 to TRBJ1-1; D is undetermined. Germline loops: CDR1 SGDLS, CDR2 YYNGEE. V was shortened by 0 bases and J by 6 bases, with 12 bases between the two germline ends. The CDR3 is made up of 14 amino acids. The full variable domain, rest sourced from reference TRBV9 and TRBJ1-1, is DSGVTQTPKHLITATGQRVTLRCSPRSGDLSVYWYQQSLDQGLQFLIQYYNGEERAKGNILERFSAQQFPDLHSELNLSSLELGDSALYFCASSVDPGWAEAFFGQGTRLTVV.

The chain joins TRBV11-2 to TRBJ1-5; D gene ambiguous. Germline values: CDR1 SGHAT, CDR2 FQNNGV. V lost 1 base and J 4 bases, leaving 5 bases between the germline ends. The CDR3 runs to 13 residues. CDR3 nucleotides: TGTGCCAGCAGCTTAGCTTCAAATCAGCCCCAGCATTTT. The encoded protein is CASSLASNQPQHF.

CDR3 in DNA: TGTGCCACCAGCAGAGAACGTATCGGGTTTGAGCAGTTCTTC. It codes for CATSRERIGFEQFF. The chain uses TRBV15 and TRBJ2-1; D is unclear. The germline V gene encodes CDR1 LNHNV and CDR2 YYDKDF (reference sequence). V dropped 0 bases and J dropped 9 bases, with 12 bases sitting between them. The CDR3 has 14 residues.

The DNA for the CDR3 is TGCAGCGTCTCCAGGGGCCTCCTATACGAGCAGTACTTC. Residues: CSVSRGLLYEQYF. The rearrangement links TRBV29-1 to TRBJ2-7; D might be TRBD1 (6 bases). The CDR3 loop spans 13 amino acids. The V gene lost 6 bases and the J gene lost 4 bases, with 16 bases spanning the gap. The V gene's germline CDR1 is SQVTM and CDR2 ANQGSEA.